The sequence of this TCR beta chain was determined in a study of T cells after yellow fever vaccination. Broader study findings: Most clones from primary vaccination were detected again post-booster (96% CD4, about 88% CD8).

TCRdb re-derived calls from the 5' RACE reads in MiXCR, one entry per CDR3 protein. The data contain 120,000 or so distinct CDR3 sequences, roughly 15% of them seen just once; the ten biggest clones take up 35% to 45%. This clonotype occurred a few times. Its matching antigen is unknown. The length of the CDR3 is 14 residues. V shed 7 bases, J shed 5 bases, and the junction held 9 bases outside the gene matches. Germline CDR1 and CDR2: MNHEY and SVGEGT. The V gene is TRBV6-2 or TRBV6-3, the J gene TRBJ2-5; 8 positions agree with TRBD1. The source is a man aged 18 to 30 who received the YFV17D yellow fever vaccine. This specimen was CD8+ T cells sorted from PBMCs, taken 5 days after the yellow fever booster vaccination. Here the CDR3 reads CASTWTGTQETQYF. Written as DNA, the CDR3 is TGTGCCAGCACCTGGACAGGGACGCAGGAGACCCAGTACTTC.